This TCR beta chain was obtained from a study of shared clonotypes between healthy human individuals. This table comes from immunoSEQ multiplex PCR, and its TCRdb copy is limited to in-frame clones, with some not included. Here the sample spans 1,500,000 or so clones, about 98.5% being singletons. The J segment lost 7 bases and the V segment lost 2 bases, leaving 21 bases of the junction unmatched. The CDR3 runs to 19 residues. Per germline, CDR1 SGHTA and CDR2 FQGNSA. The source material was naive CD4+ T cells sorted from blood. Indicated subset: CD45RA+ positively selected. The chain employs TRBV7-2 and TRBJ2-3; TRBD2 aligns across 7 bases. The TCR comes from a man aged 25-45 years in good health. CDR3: CASSLIGGRPRAGMHTQYF. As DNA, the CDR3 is TGTGCCAGCAGCTTAATTGGCGGGAGACCACGAGCAGGGATGCATACGCAGTATTTT.